A selection of T cell receptor beta chains follows, all from one sample in a study of graft-versus-host responses after intestinal transplantation. Libraries were prepared by immunoSEQ multiplex PCR; TCRdb keeps only in-frame clonotypes and omits some of them. The data contain some 15,000 clones, approximately 80% of them seen just once; the ten biggest clones take up 15% to 20%. The material sequenced was ileum tissue, taken 104 days after intestinal transplant. These receptors were collected from a human patient who received an intestinal transplant, so some T cells may come from the graft donor. Each CDR3 is given with its conserved first and last residue. The D gene is left open where the match is weak. Only part of the rows carry a size: once, few, many, or a class if the clone is expanded.

clone_size: -; v_call: TRBV7-6; j_call: TRBJ2-7; d_call: TRBD1; cdr3_length: 18; cdr3_aa: CASSHPLGTGSLSYEQYF; cdr3_nt: TGTGCCAGCAGCCACCCTTTGGGGACAGGCAGTCTCTCCTACGAGCAGTACTTC
clone_size: large; v_call: TRBV10-3; j_call: TRBJ2-7; d_call: -; cdr3_length: 14; cdr3_aa: CAISEEVLSYEQYF; cdr3_nt: TGTGCCATCAGTGAAGAGGTTCTCTCCTACGAGCAGTACTTC
clone_size: -; v_call: TRBV7-4; j_call: TRBJ2-5; d_call: -; cdr3_length: 17; cdr3_aa: CASSSPNPGDRYDTQYF; cdr3_nt: TGTGCCAGCAGCTCCCCCAACCCGGGCGACCGTTATGATACCCAGTACTTC
clone_size: few; v_call: TRBV7-4; j_call: TRBJ1-1; d_call: -; cdr3_length: 17; cdr3_aa: CASSLEGPQNMNTEAFF; cdr3_nt: TGTGCCAGCAGCTTAGAGGGCCCCCAGAACATGAACACTGAAGCTTTCTTT
clone_size: -; v_call: TRBV19; j_call: TRBJ1-5; d_call: -; cdr3_length: 16; cdr3_aa: CASSAGGRGFNQPQHF; cdr3_nt: TGTGCCAGTAGTGCTGGGGGAAGGGGTTTCAATCAGCCCCAGCATTTT
clone_size: -; v_call: TRBV5-4; j_call: TRBJ2-7; d_call: TRBD2; cdr3_length: 18; cdr3_aa: CASSLVGAGGFPFYEQYF; cdr3_nt: TGTGCCAGCAGCTTGGTTGGGGCGGGGGGGTTCCCATTCTACGAGCAGTACTTC
clone_size: -; v_call: TRBV7-9; j_call: TRBJ2-3; d_call: TRBD1; cdr3_length: 16; cdr3_aa: CASSVGTGEGTDTQYF; cdr3_nt: TGTGCCAGCAGCGTAGGGACAGGGGAGGGCACAGATACGCAGTATTTT
clone_size: once; v_call: TRBV14; j_call: TRBJ2-7; d_call: -; cdr3_length: 15; cdr3_aa: CASSQFQGPLYEQYF; cdr3_nt: TGTGCCAGCAGCCAATTCCAGGGTCCCTTATACGAGCAGTACTTC
clone_size: -; v_call: TRBV7-8; j_call: TRBJ1-2; d_call: -; cdr3_length: 15; cdr3_aa: CASTPDVWNSYGYTF; cdr3_nt: TGTGCCAGCACCCCGGACGTTTGGAATAGCTATGGCTACACCTTC
clone_size: -; v_call: TRBV28; j_call: TRBJ2-5; d_call: -; cdr3_length: 17; cdr3_aa: CASSLRKSVVLMETQYF; cdr3_nt: TGTGCCAGCAGTTTGCGCAAATCGGTCGTCTTAATGGAGACCCAGTACTTC
clone_size: -; v_call: TRBV11-2; j_call: TRBJ2-7; d_call: TRBD1; cdr3_length: 17; cdr3_aa: CASSPLPTGKAPYEQYF; cdr3_nt: TGTGCCAGCAGCCCCCTCCCGACAGGGAAGGCCCCCTACGAGCAGTACTTC
clone_size: -; v_call: TRBV6-6; j_call: TRBJ1-2; d_call: TRBD1; cdr3_length: 13; cdr3_aa: CASNPTGSYGYTF; cdr3_nt: TGTGCCAGCAATCCGACAGGGAGCTATGGCTACACCTTC
clone_size: -; v_call: TRBV29-1; j_call: TRBJ1-1; d_call: -; cdr3_length: 13; cdr3_aa: CSVSTGGNTEAFF; cdr3_nt: TGCAGCGTCTCGACAGGTGGGAACACTGAAGCTTTCTTT
clone_size: -; v_call: TRBV12-2; j_call: TRBJ2-5; d_call: -; cdr3_length: 15; cdr3_aa: CASRSCLAVQETQYF; cdr3_nt: TGTGCAAGTCGCTCTTGTCTAGCGGTTCAAGAGACCCAGTACTTC
clone_size: -; v_call: TRBV19; j_call: TRBJ2-2; d_call: -; cdr3_length: 15; cdr3_aa: CASSIEEFFTGELFF; cdr3_nt: TGTGCCAGTAGTATAGAGGAGTTTTTCACCGGGGAGCTGTTTTTT
clone_size: few; v_call: TRBV5-4; j_call: TRBJ2-1; d_call: TRBD2; cdr3_length: 14; cdr3_aa: CASNLAGGSNEQFF; cdr3_nt: TGTGCCAGCAACCTAGCGGGAGGGTCCAATGAGCAGTTCTTC
clone_size: -; v_call: TRBV5-1; j_call: TRBJ1-1; d_call: -; cdr3_length: 13; cdr3_aa: CASRSGGNTEAFF; cdr3_nt: TGCGCCAGCAGATCTGGGGGGAACACTGAAGCTTTCTTT
clone_size: few; v_call: TRBV4-1; j_call: TRBJ2-7; d_call: TRBD2; cdr3_length: 17; cdr3_aa: CASSRGLAGGSSYEQYF; cdr3_nt: TGCGCCAGCAGCCGAGGACTAGCGGGAGGTTCCTCCTACGAGCAGTACTTC
clone_size: -; v_call: TRBV11-2; j_call: TRBJ2-7; d_call: TRBD2; cdr3_length: 14; cdr3_aa: CASSFGTSRYEQYF; cdr3_nt: TGTGCCAGCAGCTTCGGGACTAGCCGCTACGAGCAGTACTTC
clone_size: -; v_call: TRBV11-3; j_call: TRBJ2-1; d_call: -; cdr3_length: 13; cdr3_aa: CASSPDSYNEQFF; cdr3_nt: TGTGCCAGCAGCCCTGACTCCTACAATGAGCAGTTCTTC
clone_size: once; v_call: TRBV7-9; j_call: TRBJ2-1; d_call: TRBD1; cdr3_length: 18; cdr3_aa: CASSFPPGQGVNVGEQFF; cdr3_nt: TGTGCCAGCAGCTTCCCTCCGGGACAGGGGGTCAATGTAGGTGAGCAGTTCTTC
clone_size: -; v_call: TRBV9; j_call: TRBJ2-7; d_call: -; cdr3_length: 16; cdr3_aa: CASSVAKGTYSYGQYF; cdr3_nt: TGTGCCAGCAGCGTAGCTAAGGGGACTTACTCCTACGGGCAGTACTTC
clone_size: -; v_call: TRBV4-1; j_call: TRBJ1-2; d_call: -; cdr3_length: 14; cdr3_aa: CASSRRRTRYGYTF; cdr3_nt: TGCGCCAGCAGCCGCCGACGGACCCGCTATGGCTACACCTTC
clone_size: few; v_call: TRBV6-5; j_call: TRBJ1-1; d_call: -; cdr3_length: 15; cdr3_aa: CASSYSRAMNTEAFF; cdr3_nt: TGTGCCAGCAGTTACTCGAGAGCCATGAACACTGAAGCTTTCTTT
clone_size: -; v_call: TRBV6-5; j_call: TRBJ1-5; d_call: TRBD1; cdr3_length: 13; cdr3_aa: CASSRTGHQPQHF; cdr3_nt: TGTGCCAGCAGCCGGACAGGGCATCAGCCCCAGCATTTT
clone_size: -; v_call: TRBV11-2; j_call: TRBJ2-7; d_call: -; cdr3_length: 17; cdr3_aa: CASSLDSFWGSTYEQYF; cdr3_nt: TGTGCCAGCAGCTTAGATTCTTTTTGGGGTTCCACCTACGAGCAGTACTTC
clone_size: -; v_call: TRBV9; j_call: TRBJ2-1; d_call: -; cdr3_length: 11; cdr3_aa: CASSARAEQFF; cdr3_nt: TGTGCCAGCAGCGCGCGGGCTGAGCAGTTCTTC
clone_size: -; v_call: TRBV19; j_call: TRBJ2-1; d_call: TRBD2; cdr3_length: 16; cdr3_aa: CASSTDLAGGSDEQFF; cdr3_nt: TGTGCCAGTAGTACAGACCTAGCGGGAGGAAGCGATGAGCAGTTCTTC
clone_size: -; v_call: TRBV4-1; j_call: TRBJ2-1; d_call: TRBD2; cdr3_length: 16; cdr3_aa: CASSQKWLAGYNEQFF; cdr3_nt: TGCGCCAGCAGCCAAAAGTGGCTAGCGGGCTACAATGAGCAGTTCTTC
clone_size: -; v_call: TRBV13; j_call: TRBJ2-5; d_call: TRBD2; cdr3_length: 13; cdr3_aa: CASSPGLVGTQYF; cdr3_nt: TGTGCCAGCAGCCCGGGACTAGTGGGGACCCAGTACTTC
clone_size: -; v_call: TRBV19; j_call: TRBJ1-1; d_call: -; cdr3_length: 14; cdr3_aa: CASSPSARNTEAFF; cdr3_nt: TGTGCCAGTAGTCCTTCGGCCCGGAACACTGAAGCTTTCTTT
clone_size: -; v_call: TRBV7-9; j_call: TRBJ1-1; d_call: -; cdr3_length: 15; cdr3_aa: CASSSRPREDTEAFF; cdr3_nt: TGTGCCAGCAGCTCCCGCCCCAGGGAAGACACTGAAGCTTTCTTT
clone_size: -; v_call: TRBV10-2; j_call: TRBJ2-7; d_call: TRBD1; cdr3_length: 15; cdr3_aa: CASSESGQGSYEQYF; cdr3_nt: TGCGCCAGCAGTGAGTCGGGACAGGGCTCCTACGAGCAGTACTTC
clone_size: -; v_call: TRBV27; j_call: TRBJ2-1; d_call: -; cdr3_length: 13; cdr3_aa: CASSLRSYNEQFF; cdr3_nt: TGTGCCAGCAGTTTACGGTCCTACAATGAGCAGTTCTTC
clone_size: -; v_call: TRBV4-3; j_call: TRBJ2-3; d_call: -; cdr3_length: 20; cdr3_aa: CASSQDPPSGVVFVTDTQYF; cdr3_nt: TGCGCCAGCAGCCAAGACCCGCCTTCGGGAGTCGTATTTGTCACAGATACGCAGTATTTT
clone_size: few; v_call: TRBV9; j_call: TRBJ2-3; d_call: -; cdr3_length: 15; cdr3_aa: CASSVRTSAGDTQYF; cdr3_nt: TGTGCCAGCAGCGTTAGGACTTCTGCGGGAGATACGCAGTATTTT
clone_size: -; v_call: TRBV9; j_call: TRBJ2-2; d_call: TRBD1; cdr3_length: 14; cdr3_aa: CASSVGQGTGELFF; cdr3_nt: TGTGCCAGCAGCGTAGGACAGGGAACCGGGGAGCTGTTTTTT
clone_size: -; v_call: TRBV4-2; j_call: TRBJ2-3; d_call: -; cdr3_length: 13; cdr3_aa: CASSQDTGGTQYF; cdr3_nt: TGTGCCAGCAGCCAAGATACAGGAGGGACGCAGTATTTT
clone_size: -; v_call: TRBV29-1; j_call: TRBJ1-2; d_call: -; cdr3_length: 13; cdr3_aa: CSVGGGPNYGYTF; cdr3_nt: TGCAGCGTTGGTGGGGGGCCAAACTATGGCTACACCTTC
clone_size: once; v_call: TRBV28; j_call: TRBJ1-2; d_call: -; cdr3_length: 13; cdr3_aa: CASSLRWGVGYTF; cdr3_nt: TGTGCCAGCAGTTTAAGGTGGGGGGTTGGCTACACCTTC
clone_size: -; v_call: TRBV27; j_call: TRBJ2-7; d_call: -; cdr3_length: 13; cdr3_aa: CASSPNLTGEQYF; cdr3_nt: TGTGCCAGCAGTCCGAACCTGACAGGAGAGCAGTACTTC
clone_size: -; v_call: TRBV6-9; j_call: TRBJ2-7; d_call: -; cdr3_length: 13; cdr3_aa: CASTPGGGYEQYF; cdr3_nt: TGTGCCAGCACCCCAGGTGGCGGATACGAGCAGTACTTC
clone_size: once; v_call: TRBV7-8; j_call: TRBJ2-1; d_call: TRBD2; cdr3_length: 18; cdr3_aa: CASSLGLAIETPYNEQFF; cdr3_nt: TGTGCCAGCAGCTTAGGACTAGCCATCGAGACGCCCTACAATGAGCAGTTCTTC
clone_size: -; v_call: TRBV5-1; j_call: TRBJ2-7; d_call: TRBD2; cdr3_length: 13; cdr3_aa: CASSLAGVREQYF; cdr3_nt: TGCGCCAGCAGCCTAGCGGGAGTTCGCGAGCAGTACTTC
clone_size: -; v_call: TRBV6-5; j_call: TRBJ2-1; d_call: -; cdr3_length: 14; cdr3_aa: CASSEVREVDEQFF; cdr3_nt: TGTGCCAGCAGTGAAGTGAGGGAAGTCGATGAGCAGTTCTTC
clone_size: -; v_call: TRBV27; j_call: TRBJ1-5; d_call: -; cdr3_length: 15; cdr3_aa: CASSLWGLGNQPQHF; cdr3_nt: TGTGCCAGCAGTTTATGGGGGTTGGGCAATCAGCCCCAGCATTTT
clone_size: -; v_call: TRBV5-5; j_call: TRBJ1-1; d_call: TRBD1; cdr3_length: 15; cdr3_aa: CASSSRQGKNTEAFF; cdr3_nt: TGTGCCAGCAGCTCCCGACAGGGAAAGAACACTGAAGCTTTCTTT
clone_size: -; v_call: TRBV9; j_call: TRBJ1-3; d_call: -; cdr3_length: 14; cdr3_aa: CASSVEGSGNTIYF; cdr3_nt: TGTGCCAGCAGCGTAGAGGGCTCTGGAAACACCATATATTTT
clone_size: once; v_call: TRBV19; j_call: TRBJ2-1; d_call: -; cdr3_length: 16; cdr3_aa: CASSIDKSSPYNEQFF; cdr3_nt: TGTGCCAGTAGTATAGATAAAAGTTCCCCTTACAATGAGCAGTTCTTC
clone_size: -; v_call: TRBV9; j_call: TRBJ2-1; d_call: TRBD1; cdr3_length: 16; cdr3_aa: CASSVDLGTGGNEQFF; cdr3_nt: TGTGCCAGCAGCGTAGATTTGGGGACAGGGGGCAATGAGCAGTTCTTC
clone_size: -; v_call: TRBV9; j_call: TRBJ2-3; d_call: -; cdr3_length: 15; cdr3_aa: CASSVDEGSTDTQYF; cdr3_nt: TGTGCCAGCAGCGTAGATGAGGGAAGCACAGATACGCAGTATTTT
clone_size: -; v_call: TRBV4-1; j_call: TRBJ2-7; d_call: -; cdr3_length: 14; cdr3_aa: CASSQGHSTYEQYF; cdr3_nt: TGCGCCAGCAGCCAAGGCCATAGTACCTACGAGCAGTACTTC
clone_size: -; v_call: TRBV5-6; j_call: TRBJ1-1; d_call: -; cdr3_length: 13; cdr3_aa: CASSVGVNTEAFF; cdr3_nt: TGTGCCAGCAGCGTAGGGGTGAACACTGAAGCTTTCTTT
clone_size: -; v_call: TRBV4-3; j_call: TRBJ1-5; d_call: -; cdr3_length: 14; cdr3_aa: CASSRRHPYQPQHF; cdr3_nt: TGCGCCAGCAGCCGTCGCCACCCCTATCAGCCCCAGCATTTT